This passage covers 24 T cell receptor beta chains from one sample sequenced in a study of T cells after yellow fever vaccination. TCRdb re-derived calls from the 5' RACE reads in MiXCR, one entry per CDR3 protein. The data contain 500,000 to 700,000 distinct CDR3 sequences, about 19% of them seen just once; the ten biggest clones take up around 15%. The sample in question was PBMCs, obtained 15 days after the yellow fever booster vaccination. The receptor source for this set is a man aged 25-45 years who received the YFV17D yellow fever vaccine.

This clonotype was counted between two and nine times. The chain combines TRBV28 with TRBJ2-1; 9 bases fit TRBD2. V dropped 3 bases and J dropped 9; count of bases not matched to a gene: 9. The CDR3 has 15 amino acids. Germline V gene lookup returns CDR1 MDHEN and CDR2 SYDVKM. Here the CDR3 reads CASSFGTSTVGEQFF. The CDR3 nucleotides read TGTGCCAGCAGTTTCGGGACTAGCACTGTGGGTGAGCAGTTCTTC.

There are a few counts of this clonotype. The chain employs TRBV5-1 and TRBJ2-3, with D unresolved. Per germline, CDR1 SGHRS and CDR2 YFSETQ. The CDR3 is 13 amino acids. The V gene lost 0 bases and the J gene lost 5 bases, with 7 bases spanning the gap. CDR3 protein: CASSLDVGDTQYF. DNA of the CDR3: TGCGCCAGCAGCTTGGATGTAGGAGATACGCAGTATTTT.

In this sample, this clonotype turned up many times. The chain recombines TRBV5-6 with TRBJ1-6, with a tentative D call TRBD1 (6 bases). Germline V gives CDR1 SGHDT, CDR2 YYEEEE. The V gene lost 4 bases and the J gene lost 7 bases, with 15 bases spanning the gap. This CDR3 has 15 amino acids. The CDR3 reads CASSVGTPSNSPLHF. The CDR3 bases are TGTGCCAGCAGCGTCGGGACACCGTCAAATTCACCCCTCCACTTT.

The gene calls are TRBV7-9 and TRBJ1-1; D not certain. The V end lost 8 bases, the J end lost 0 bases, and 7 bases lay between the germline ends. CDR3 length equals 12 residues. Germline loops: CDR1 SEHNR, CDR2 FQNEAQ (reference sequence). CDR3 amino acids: CASGEMNTEAFF. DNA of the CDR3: TGTGCCAGCGGAGAAATGAACACTGAAGCTTTCTTT.

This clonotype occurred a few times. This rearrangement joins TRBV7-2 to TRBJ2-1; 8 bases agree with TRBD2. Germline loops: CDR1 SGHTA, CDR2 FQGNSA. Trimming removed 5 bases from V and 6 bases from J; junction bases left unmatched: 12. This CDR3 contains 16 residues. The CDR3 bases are TGTGCCAGCAGCCGATTCGGGCGGGAGGTACTCAATGAGCAGTTCTTC. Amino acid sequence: CASSRFGREVLNEQFF.

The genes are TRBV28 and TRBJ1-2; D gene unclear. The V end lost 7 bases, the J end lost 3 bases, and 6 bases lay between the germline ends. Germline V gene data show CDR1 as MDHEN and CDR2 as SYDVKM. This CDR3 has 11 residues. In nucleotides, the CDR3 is TGTGCCAGCACCGCAGACTATGGCTACACCTTC. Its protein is CASTADYGYTF.

The DNA of the CDR3 is TGTGCCAGCAGTTTATCGAGTGTAGTGAGGCGAACACTTGACTCCTACGAGCAGTACTTC. This translates into CASSLSSVVRRTLDSYEQYF. This sequence joins TRBV27 and TRBJ2-7; D remains unclear. The length of the CDR3 is 20 residues. The germline gives CDR1 MNHEY, CDR2 SMNVEV (reference sequence). V was clipped by 0 bases and J by 0 bases, with 24 bases between them.

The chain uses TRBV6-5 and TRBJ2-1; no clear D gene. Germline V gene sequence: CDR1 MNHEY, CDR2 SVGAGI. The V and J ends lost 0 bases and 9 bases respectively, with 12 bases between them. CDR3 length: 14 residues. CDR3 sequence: CASSYSFLLSEQFF. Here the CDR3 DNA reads TGTGCCAGCAGTTACTCGTTTTTGTTGTCTGAGCAGTTCTTC.

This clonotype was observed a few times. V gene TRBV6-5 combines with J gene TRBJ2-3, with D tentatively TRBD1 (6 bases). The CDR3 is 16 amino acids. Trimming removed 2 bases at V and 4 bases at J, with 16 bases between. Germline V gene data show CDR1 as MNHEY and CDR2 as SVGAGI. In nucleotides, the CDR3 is TGTGCCAGCAGTTACAGGGACATATTGGGCCCAGATACGCAGTATTTT. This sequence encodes CASSYRDILGPDTQYF.

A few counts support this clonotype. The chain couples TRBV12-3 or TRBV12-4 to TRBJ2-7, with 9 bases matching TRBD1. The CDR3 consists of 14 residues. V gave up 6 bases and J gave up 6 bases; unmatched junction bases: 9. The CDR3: CASRTGTGSIEQYF. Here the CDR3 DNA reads TGTGCCAGCAGGACCGGGACAGGGTCCATCGAGCAGTACTTC.

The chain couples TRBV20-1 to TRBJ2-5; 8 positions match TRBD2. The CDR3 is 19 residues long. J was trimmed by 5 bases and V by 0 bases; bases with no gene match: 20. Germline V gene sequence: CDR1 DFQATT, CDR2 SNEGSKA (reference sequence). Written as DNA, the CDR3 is TGCAGTGCTAGAGATAGCTCTTCCCCTTGGAGCGGGAGCAGGGAGACCCAGTACTTC. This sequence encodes CSARDSSSPWSGSRETQYF.

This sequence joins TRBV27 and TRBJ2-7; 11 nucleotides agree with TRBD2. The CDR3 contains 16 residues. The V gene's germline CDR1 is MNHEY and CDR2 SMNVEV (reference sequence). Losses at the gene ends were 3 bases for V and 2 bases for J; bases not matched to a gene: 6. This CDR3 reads CASSFASGRLTYEQYF. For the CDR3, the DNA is TGTGCCAGCAGTTTTGCTAGCGGGAGGCTCACCTACGAGCAGTACTTC.

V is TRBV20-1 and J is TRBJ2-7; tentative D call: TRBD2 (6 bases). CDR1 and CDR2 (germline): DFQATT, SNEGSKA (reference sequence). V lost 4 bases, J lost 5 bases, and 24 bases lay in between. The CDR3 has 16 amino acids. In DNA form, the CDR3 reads TGCAGTGCTATCCCTCCCTTTAGCGGCCTAGGGGACGAGCAGTACTTC. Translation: CSAIPPFSGLGDEQYF.

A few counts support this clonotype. CDR3 amino acids: CSVVNAYNTEAFF. The CDR3 coding sequence is TGCAGCGTTGTAAACGCCTACAACACTGAAGCTTTCTTT. The chain has TRBV29-1 and TRBJ1-1; no definite D call. The germline CDR1 and CDR2 sequences are SQVTM and ANQGSEA. The germline V and J ends were trimmed by 4 bases and 2 bases, with 11 bases remaining between them. The CDR3 has 13 residues. Drawing the rest from reference TRBV29-1 and TRBJ1-1, the complete variable domain is SAVISQKPSRDICQRGTSLTIQCQVDSQVTMMFWYRQQPGQSLTLIATANQGSEATYESGFVIDKFPISRPNLTFSTLTVSNMSPEDSSIYLCSVVNAYNTEAFFGQGTRLTVV.

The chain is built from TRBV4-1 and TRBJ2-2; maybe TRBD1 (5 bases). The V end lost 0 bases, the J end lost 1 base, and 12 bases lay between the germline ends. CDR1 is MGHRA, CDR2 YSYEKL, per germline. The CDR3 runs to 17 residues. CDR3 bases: TGCGCCAGCAGCCAAGATATTCCAGGGTTGAACACCGGGGAGCTGTTTTTT. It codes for CASSQDIPGLNTGELFF.

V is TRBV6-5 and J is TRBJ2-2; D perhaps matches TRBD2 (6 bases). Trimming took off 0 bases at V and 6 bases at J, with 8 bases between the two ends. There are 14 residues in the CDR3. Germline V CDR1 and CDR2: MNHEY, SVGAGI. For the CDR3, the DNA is TGTGCCAGCAGTTACTCTAGCGGCCCCGGGGAGCTGTTTTTT. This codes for CASSYSSGPGELFF.

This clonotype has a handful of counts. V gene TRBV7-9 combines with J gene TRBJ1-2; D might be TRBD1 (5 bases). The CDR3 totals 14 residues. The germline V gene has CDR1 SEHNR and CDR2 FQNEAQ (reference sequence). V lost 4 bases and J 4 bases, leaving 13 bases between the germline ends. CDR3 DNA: TGTGCCAGCAGCTCGATGGGGGAGGCCTATGGCTACACCTTC. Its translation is CASSSMGEAYGYTF.

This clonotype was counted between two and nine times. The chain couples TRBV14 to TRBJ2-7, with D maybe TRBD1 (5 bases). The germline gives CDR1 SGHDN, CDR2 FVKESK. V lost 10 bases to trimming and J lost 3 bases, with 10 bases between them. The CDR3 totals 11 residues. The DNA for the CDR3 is TGTGCCACAGGACAATACTACGAGCAGTACTTC. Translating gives CATGQYYEQYF.

CDR3 sequence (DNA): TGTGCCACCAGGACGGAGTGGAAAAACATTCAGTACTTC. As protein: CATRTEWKNIQYF. The chain recombines TRBV28 with TRBJ2-4; D gene unclear. This CDR3 comprises 13 residues. Trimming took off 10 bases at V and 4 bases at J, with 14 bases between the two ends. Germline values: CDR1 MDHEN, CDR2 SYDVKM.

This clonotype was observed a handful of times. The CDR3 DNA reads TGTGCCAGTAGTATTGACGACTACGAGCAGTACTTC. Its translation is CASSIDDYEQYF. The chain uses TRBV19 and TRBJ2-7; D not certain. Between the trimmed V and J ends, which lost 3 bases and 3 bases, there was a span of 6 bases. CDR1 and CDR2 from the germline V gene are LNHDA and SQIVND (reference sequence). CDR3 length: 12 residues. Full variable domain (remainder filled in from reference TRBV19 and TRBJ2-7): DGGITQSPKYLFRKEGQNVTLSCEQNLNHDAMYWYRQDPGQGLRLIYYSQIVNDFQKGDIAEGYSVSREKKESFPLTVTSAQKNPTAFYLCASSIDDYEQYFGPGTRLTVT.

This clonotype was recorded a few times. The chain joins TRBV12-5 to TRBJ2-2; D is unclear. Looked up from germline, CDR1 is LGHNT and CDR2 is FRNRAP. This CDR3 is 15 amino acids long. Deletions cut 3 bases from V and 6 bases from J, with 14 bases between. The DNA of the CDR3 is TGTGCTAGTGGTTTTAGGGCAGGTGAAGCCGGGGAGCTGTTTTTT. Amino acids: CASGFRAGEAGELFF.

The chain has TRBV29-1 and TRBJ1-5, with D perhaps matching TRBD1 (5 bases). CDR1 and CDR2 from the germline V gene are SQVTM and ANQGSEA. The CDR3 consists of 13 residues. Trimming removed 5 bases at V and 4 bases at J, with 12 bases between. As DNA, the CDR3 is TGCAGCGTTATGCAGGGACTAAATCAGCCCCAGCATTTT. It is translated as CSVMQGLNQPQHF.

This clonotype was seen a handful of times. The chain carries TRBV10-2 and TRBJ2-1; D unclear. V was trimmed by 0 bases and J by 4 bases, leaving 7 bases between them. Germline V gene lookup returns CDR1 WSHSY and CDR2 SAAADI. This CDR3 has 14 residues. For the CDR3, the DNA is TGCGCCAGCAGTGAGTCGAACCTATACAATGAGCAGTTCTTC. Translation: CASSESNLYNEQFF.

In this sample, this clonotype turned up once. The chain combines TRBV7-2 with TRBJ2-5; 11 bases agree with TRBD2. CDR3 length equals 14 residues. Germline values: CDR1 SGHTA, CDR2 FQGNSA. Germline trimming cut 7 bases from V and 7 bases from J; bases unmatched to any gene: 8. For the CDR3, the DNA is TGTGCCAGCACCAGGACTAGCGGGTTCTGGACCCAGTACTTC. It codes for CASTRTSGFWTQYF.